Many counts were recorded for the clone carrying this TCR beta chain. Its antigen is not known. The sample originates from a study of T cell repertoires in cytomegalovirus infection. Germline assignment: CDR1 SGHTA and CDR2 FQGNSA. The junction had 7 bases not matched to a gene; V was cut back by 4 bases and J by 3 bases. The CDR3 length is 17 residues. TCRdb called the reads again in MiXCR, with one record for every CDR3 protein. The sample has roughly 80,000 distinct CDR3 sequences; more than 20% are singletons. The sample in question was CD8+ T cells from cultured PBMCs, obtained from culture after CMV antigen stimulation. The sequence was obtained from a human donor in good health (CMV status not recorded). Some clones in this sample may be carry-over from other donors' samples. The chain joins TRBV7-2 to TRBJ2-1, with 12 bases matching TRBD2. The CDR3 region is CASSSPTSGSLYNEQFF. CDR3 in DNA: TGTGCCAGCAGCTCCCCGACTAGCGGGAGCCTCTACAATGAGCAGTTCTTC.